The 13 T cell receptor beta chains below all came from one sample that was sequenced in a study of beta chain features in type 1 diabetes. General study results and limits: Among all four CD4+ subsets, Type 1 diabetes patients had TCRB CDR3s that were moderately but significantly shorter.

For these TCRs, the target antigens are not known. Sequencing targeted expressed TCRB transcripts, as all isolated RNA had been reverse transcribed. This table comes from immunoSEQ multiplex PCR, and its TCRdb copy is limited to in-frame clones, with some not included. The repertoire has 100,000 to 150,000 clones, approximately 10% of them found once; the top ten carry around 0.79%. The specimen was central memory CD4+ T cells from blood. The receptors derive from a young man with type 1 diabetes.

By frequency in the sample, this clone is medium-sized. The rearrangement joins TRBV18 to TRBJ2-3; perhaps TRBD2 as D (5 bases). Per germline, CDR1 KGHSH and CDR2 LQKENI. Trimming removed 1 base from V and 4 bases from J, with 9 bases in between. The CDR3 has 14 residues. The CDR3 reads CASSPLSGSDTQYF. The DNA for the CDR3 is TGTGCCAGCTCACCACTGAGCGGTTCAGATACGCAGTATTTT. The whole variable domain, remainder taken from reference TRBV18 and TRBJ2-3, is NAGVMQNPRHLVRRRGQEARLRCSPMKGHSHVYWYRQLPEEGLKFMVYLQKENIIDESGMPKERFSAEFPKEGPSILRIQQVVRGDSAAYFCASSPLSGSDTQYFGPGTRLTVL.

J is TRBJ2-5 and V is TRBV6-5, with D possibly TRBD1 on 6 matching bases. Deletions cut 7 bases from V and 10 bases from J, with 19 bases between. Germline V gene lookup returns CDR1 MNHEY and CDR2 SVGAGI. The CDR3 totals 13 residues. CDR3 sequence reads: CASTSGTRTGQYF. The CDR3 DNA follows: TGTGCCAGCACCTCCGGGACACGGACGGGCCAGTACTTC.

In this sample, this clone turned up a few times. The rearrangement joins TRBV15 to TRBJ2-7; D gene unclear. The V end lost 0 bases, the J end lost 4 bases, and 13 bases lay between the germline ends. The CDR3 totals 15 residues. Per the germline V gene, CDR1 is LNHNV and CDR2 is YYDKDF (reference sequence). The CDR3 region is CATSRDRGTTYEQYF. The CDR3 DNA follows: TGTGCCACCAGCAGAGATCGCGGTACCACATACGAGCAGTACTTC.

The chain carries TRBV28 and TRBJ2-6; D is perhaps TRBD1 (6 bases). Germline assignment: CDR1 MDHEN and CDR2 SYDVKM. The ends were cut back, 7 bases at V and 3 bases at J, with 10 bases in the middle. The CDR3 is 14 residues long. The CDR3 DNA is TGTGCCAGCACCCACAGGGTTGGGGCCAACGTCCTGACTTTC. Its translation: CASTHRVGANVLTF.

This chain's CDR3 is CASSIRGGTRREQFF. The CDR3 nucleotides read TGTGCCAGTAGTATTCGCGGGGGGACCCGCAGGGAGCAGTTCTTC. The rearrangement links TRBV19 to TRBJ2-1; 8 bases agree with TRBD2. Germline V lookup: CDR1 LNHDA, CDR2 SQIVND (reference sequence). The CDR3 length is 15 residues. The trim removed 3 bases at V and 10 bases at J, leaving 11 bases unmatched.

This clone occurred a few times. The chain is built from TRBV28 and TRBJ2-1; the match to TRBD2 covers 9 bases. The germline V gene has CDR1 MDHEN and CDR2 SYDVKM. Trimming cost V 7 bases and J 8 bases; bases outside gene matches: 9. The CDR3 loop spans 14 amino acids. CDR3 amino acids: CASTGGGATDEQFF. CDR3 DNA: TGTGCCAGCACGGGCGGGGGGGCTACGGATGAGCAGTTCTTC. Full variable domain (remainder filled in from reference TRBV28 and TRBJ2-1): DVKVTQSSRYLVKRTGEKVFLECVQDMDHENMFWYRQDPGLGLRLIYFSYDVKMKEKGDIPEGYSVSREKKERFSLILESASTNQTSMYLCASTGGGATDEQFFGPGTRLTVL.

This clone was seen a handful of times. This chain joins TRBV18 and TRBJ1-4, with 7 nucleotides matching TRBD1. The CDR3 spans 16 residues. J gave up 4 bases and V 4 bases, and 9 bases lay outside the gene matches. The germline V gene has CDR1 KGHSH and CDR2 LQKENI. The CDR3 region is CASSRSSTGLNEKLFF. The CDR3 coding sequence is TGTGCCAGCTCACGGTCCTCGACAGGGCTTAATGAAAAACTGTTTTTT. The full variable domain, with the rest looked up from reference TRBV18 and TRBJ1-4, is NAGVMQNPRHLVRRRGQEARLRCSPMKGHSHVYWYRQLPEEGLKFMVYLQKENIIDESGMPKERFSAEFPKEGPSILRIQQVVRGDSAAYFCASSRSSTGLNEKLFFGSGTQLSVL.

V and J are TRBV6-5 and TRBJ1-2; TRBD1 matches 9 bases. V gave up 8 bases and J gave up 7 bases; unmatched junction bases: 8. CDR3 size: 13 residues. Germline lookup yields CDR1 MNHEY and CDR2 SVGAGI. The CDR3: CASRAGQGSGYTF. The CDR3 DNA is TGTGCCAGCCGGGCCGGACAGGGGTCTGGCTACACCTTC.

As to this clone: The junction differs from germline at one of its ends, possibly a read error. The rearrangement uses TRBV5-4 and TRBJ1-2, with TRBD1 matching over 7 bases. This CDR3 has 13 amino acids. Germline-derived CDR1 and CDR2 are SGHNT and YYREEE (reference sequence). CDR3 sequence reads: CASSLTGLDGYTF. DNA of the CDR3: TGCGCCAGCAGCCTGACAGGGTTAGATGGCTACACCTTC.

The V gene is TRBV7-9, the J gene TRBJ2-6; 8 bases are shared with TRBD1. Germline loops: CDR1 SEHNR, CDR2 FQNEAQ (reference sequence). This CDR3 has 16 residues. The V gene end was trimmed by 5 bases and the J gene end by 4 bases; junction bases not matched to a gene: 7. In DNA, the CDR3 is TGTGCCAGCAGCATATCGACAGGGGACGGGGCCAACGTCCTGACTTTC. Its protein is CASSISTGDGANVLTF.

As DNA, the CDR3 is TGTGCCAGCAGCTTTGGCACCCCCAATTCACCCCTCCACTTT. Translating it yields CASSFGTPNSPLHF. The rearrangement joins TRBV11-1 to TRBJ1-6; D is undetermined. Germline V gives CDR1 SGHAT, CDR2 FQDESV (reference sequence). V lost 3 bases to trimming and J lost 7 bases, with 10 bases between them. The CDR3 covers 14 residues.

This chain joins TRBV5-6 and TRBJ1-1, with TRBD1 identical over 7 bases. Germline values: CDR1 SGHDT, CDR2 YYEEEE. The CDR3 is 14 amino acids. V lost 3 bases to trimming and J lost 5 bases; unmatched junction nucleotides: 7. The chain's CDR3 is CASSWAQGDTEAFF. As DNA, the CDR3 is TGTGCCAGCAGCTGGGCCCAGGGGGATACTGAAGCTTTCTTT. Full variable domain (missing parts from reference TRBV5-6 and TRBJ1-1): DAGVTQSPTHLIKTRGQQVTLRCSPKSGHDTVSWYQQALGQGPQFIFQYYEEEERQRGNFPDRFSGHQFPNYSSELNVNALLLGDSALYLCASSWAQGDTEAFFGQGTRLTVV.

V is TRBV28 and J is TRBJ1-4; 7 nucleotides line up with TRBD1. V shed 6 bases, J shed 7 bases, and the junction held 11 bases outside the gene matches. CDR3 length: 15 amino acids. Per the germline V gene, CDR1 is MDHEN and CDR2 is SYDVKM. CDR3 coding DNA: TGTGCCAGCAGACGAAACAGGGGAACGGCTGAAAAACTGTTTTTT. This gives the protein CASRRNRGTAEKLFF. Together with reference TRBV28 and TRBJ1-4, the CDR3 gives the full variable domain: DVKVTQSSRYLVKRTGEKVFLECVQDMDHENMFWYRQDPGLGLRLIYFSYDVKMKEKGDIPEGYSVSREKKERFSLILESASTNQTSMYLCASRRNRGTAEKLFFGSGTQLSVL.